This T cell receptor (beta chain) comes out of a study of T cell repertoires in cytomegalovirus infection. From the reads, TCRdb called clonotypes with MiXCR, one entry per CDR3 protein. The sample records some 920,000 distinct CDR3 sequences, roughly 30% being singletons. Unmatched junction bases numbered 16, after V lost 6 bases and J lost 0 bases. CDR3 length: 19 residues. CDR1 is DFQATT, CDR2 SNEGSKA, per germline (reference sequence). As for this clonotype: Its specificity is not known.

This TCR was sampled from a human donor in good health (CMV status not recorded). Some clones in this sample may be carry-over from other donors' samples. The chain couples TRBV20-1 to TRBJ2-6; the match to TRBD1 covers 8 bases. The starting material was cultured CD8+ T cells from PBMCs, obtained from culture after CMV antigen stimulation. In DNA, the CDR3 is TGCAGTGCGTCAGACCCACAGGGGGGCTCCCACTCTGGGGCCAACGTCCTGACTTTC. Protein sequence: CSASDPQGGSHSGANVLTF.